The 18 T cell receptor beta chains in this list originate from one sample, sequenced in a study of cytomegalovirus exposure and HLA in healthy donors. Amplification used 60 Vbeta primers and 13 Jbeta primers. Sequencing was performed with immunoSEQ multiplex PCR; in TCRdb, only in-frame clones are kept and a portion is missing. This repertoire shows about 150,000 clones, 75% to 85% found once; its top ten account for 6.5% to 8.5%. Material: PBMCs. These receptor sequences come from a man aged 25 to 40 in good health and CMV-seropositive.

The genes are TRBV28 and TRBJ1-5; TRBD1 might be the D (6 bases). Germline CDR1 is MDHEN and CDR2 is SYDVKM. The ends were cut back, 4 bases at V and 4 bases at J, with 20 bases in the middle. CDR3 length: 17 residues. The CDR3 region has the DNA TGTGCCAGCAGTTGGTCGGTCGGCAGGGGAAATAATCAGCCCCAGCATTTT. As protein: CASSWSVGRGNNQPQHF.

The rearrangement uses TRBV19 and TRBJ1-2; D unresolved. V lost 3 bases to trimming and J lost 11 bases, with 10 bases between them. In germline, CDR1 is LNHDA, CDR2 SQIVND (reference sequence). The CDR3 contains 11 residues. The CDR3 sequence: CASSMAAVYTF. In nucleotides, the CDR3 is TGTGCCAGTAGTATGGCAGCGGTTTACACCTTC.

The chain uses TRBV15 and TRBJ2-7, with D possibly matching TRBD2 (6 bases). V lost 0 bases to trimming and J lost 0 bases, with 6 bases between them. Germline V gene sequence: CDR1 LNHNV, CDR2 YYDKDF (reference sequence). The CDR3 spans 14 residues. The CDR3 region has the DNA TGTGCCACCAGCAGAGAGGGGGGCTCCTACGAGCAGTACTTC. This encodes CATSREGGSYEQYF.

This chain joins TRBV29-1 and TRBJ2-7; D is perhaps TRBD1 (6 bases). CDR3 length equals 16 residues. V was shortened by 5 bases and J by 3 bases, with 23 bases between the two germline ends. Germline assignment: CDR1 SQVTM and CDR2 ANQGSEA. The CDR3, as DNA: TGCAGCGTTATCGTTGGGGGATCAGGGGCTCTCTACGAGCAGTACTTC. Residues: CSVIVGGSGALYEQYF.

This clone was seen a few times. The chain joins TRBV4-1 to TRBJ1-4, with no clear D. Trimming pared 1 base from V and 4 bases from J, leaving 7 bases between. This CDR3 has 14 residues. Germline V gives CDR1 MGHRA, CDR2 YSYEKL. CDR3 loop: CASSQAPLNEKLFF. Written as DNA, the CDR3 is TGCGCCAGCAGCCAAGCCCCCCTTAATGAAAAACTGTTTTTT.

The chain couples TRBV5-1 to TRBJ2-3, with 9 bases matching TRBD2. CDR3 length equals 16 residues. From germline, CDR1 is SGHRS and CDR2 YFSETQ. The J segment lost 4 bases and the V segment lost 4 bases, leaving 10 bases of the junction unmatched. The CDR3 protein is CASSARLAGFSDTQYF. The CDR3 bases are TGCGCCAGCAGCGCCAGGCTAGCGGGGTTTTCAGATACGCAGTATTTT.

This chain links TRBV6-1 with TRBJ2-3; D is perhaps TRBD2 (6 bases). Trimming left V 3 bases short and J 0 bases short, with 10 bases between. The germline CDR1 and CDR2 sequences are MNHNS and SASEGT. The CDR3 consists of 15 residues. The CDR3 DNA follows: TGTGCCAGCAGTGATGTAGGGACTAGCACAGATACGCAGTATTTT. It encodes CASSDVGTSTDTQYF.

The CDR3 DNA reads TGTGCCAGCAGCTTGAGACAGCGGGGCGCGCATAACTATGGCTACACCTTC. Its translation is CASSLRQRGAHNYGYTF. The chain recombines TRBV7-2 with TRBJ1-2, with D possibly TRBD1 on 5 matching bases. The CDR3 loop spans 17 amino acids. V was trimmed by 3 bases and J by 1 base, leaving 18 bases between them. Germline CDR1 and CDR2: SGHTA and FQGNSA. Full variable domain (outside the CDR3, taken from reference TRBV7-2 and TRBJ1-2): GAGVSQSPSNKVTEKGKDVELRCDPISGHTALYWYRQSLGQGLEFLIYFQGNSAPDKSGLPSDRFSAERTGGSVSTLTIQRTQQEDSAVYLCASSLRQRGAHNYGYTFGSGTRLTVV.

V gene TRBV2 combines with J gene TRBJ2-1; 9 bases line up with TRBD2. This CDR3 has 17 amino acids. CDR1 is SNHLY and CDR2 is FYNNEI in the germline V gene. The junction had 10 bases not matched to a gene; V was cut back by 3 bases and J by 4 bases. The CDR3 spells CASSEEGGLATYNEQFF. CDR3 sequence (DNA): TGTGCCAGCAGTGAGGAGGGGGGACTAGCCACTTACAATGAGCAGTTCTTC.

This clone came up once. The rearrangement uses TRBV6-1 and TRBJ2-7; D ambiguous. The germline CDR1 and CDR2 sequences are MNHNS and SASEGT. The CDR3 is made up of 11 amino acids. The V gene lost 8 bases and the J gene lost 6 bases, with 11 bases spanning the gap. Written as DNA, the CDR3 is TGTGCCAGCCTTGCGAGTGTCGAGCAGTACTTC. Translating it yields CASLASVEQYF.

This clone was observed a handful of times. The chain employs TRBV13 and TRBJ2-3, with 8 nucleotides matching TRBD2. Germline lookup yields CDR1 PRHDT and CDR2 FYEKMQ (reference sequence). V lost 2 bases and J lost 5; bases outside the gene matches: 6. The length of the CDR3 is 15 residues. The CDR3 loop is CASSLRRGAGDTQYF. In DNA form, the CDR3 reads TGTGCCAGCAGCTTACGGCGGGGGGCCGGAGATACGCAGTATTTT.

The rearrangement joins TRBV7-3 to TRBJ2-1; TRBD2 matches at 13 bases. The V gene's germline CDR1 is SGHTA and CDR2 FQGTGA. The CDR3 spans 17 residues. J was trimmed by 2 bases and V by 5 bases; bases with no gene match: 6. The CDR3 spells CASSTTGTSGTYNEQFF. The CDR3 DNA sequence: TGTGCCAGCAGCACGACCGGGACTAGCGGGACCTACAATGAGCAGTTCTTC.

The chain employs TRBV27 and TRBJ2-4, with TRBD2 as a possible D gene (5 bases). The germline V gene encodes CDR1 MNHEY and CDR2 SMNVEV (reference sequence). Trimming removed 3 bases from V and 0 bases from J, with 15 bases in between. This CDR3 spans 17 amino acids. In DNA form, the CDR3 reads TGTGCCAGCAGTTTCTCGGGATCCCGAGGAGCCAAAAACATTCAGTACTTC. This encodes CASSFSGSRGAKNIQYF.

The V call is TRBV5-1, the J call TRBJ2-1, with TRBD1 identical over 10 bases. The J segment lost 6 bases and the V segment lost 6 bases, leaving 9 bases of the junction unmatched. The CDR3 covers 15 residues. Germline values: CDR1 SGHRS, CDR2 YFSETQ. The CDR3 protein is CASTSQGTGVNEQFF. The CDR3 region has the DNA TGCGCCAGCACCTCACAGGGGACAGGGGTCAATGAGCAGTTCTTC.

This CDR3 is CAVDGRLGYNEQFF. The CDR3 nucleotides read TGTGCCGTGGACGGGAGGCTTGGGTACAATGAGCAGTTCTTC. This chain joins TRBV9 and TRBJ2-1, with 7 bases matching TRBD2. J gave up 4 bases and V 10 bases, and 11 bases lay outside the gene matches. Germline V gives CDR1 SGDLS, CDR2 YYNGEE. The CDR3 has 14 residues.

V usage is TRBV6-1 and J usage is TRBJ1-2; tentatively, D is TRBD1 (5 bases). CDR1 is MNHNS, CDR2 SASEGT, per germline. The CDR3 consists of 15 residues. V lost 5 bases and J lost 7, with 20 bases in between. The CDR3 sequence is CASSLGPMLHAGYTF. CDR3 in DNA: TGTGCCAGCAGTTTGGGGCCGATGCTACACGCTGGCTACACCTTC.

This clone has more than one count but fewer than ten. V is TRBV6-4 and J is TRBJ2-3; a weak D match, TRBD2 (6 bases). V lost 4 bases, J lost 0 bases, and 8 bases lay in between. The CDR3 is 14 residues long. Germline CDR1 and CDR2: MRHNA and SNTAGT. CDR3 nucleotides: TGTGCCAGCAGTGCAGGGACTAGCACAGATACGCAGTATTTT. Protein product: CASSAGTSTDTQYF.

The chain carries TRBV7-9 and TRBJ1-2; 7 positions agree with TRBD1. The CDR3 spans 15 residues. The ends lost 1 base at V and 2 bases at J; junction bases unmatched: 4. Germline CDR1 SEHNR, CDR2 FQNEAQ (reference sequence). In nucleotides, the CDR3 is TGTGCCAGCAGCTTAGGAACAGGGGCCAACTATGGCTACACCTTC. Protein: CASSLGTGANYGYTF.